The clone carrying this T cell receptor beta chain was seen just once. Trimming took 4 bases from V and 4 from J, leaving 20 bases between them. Germline-derived CDR1 and CDR2 are SQVTM and ANQGSEA. The CDR3 is 15 amino acids. The data stem from a study of cytomegalovirus exposure and HLA in healthy donors. The PCR was carried out with 60 Vbeta primers and 13 Jbeta primers. Method: immunoSEQ multiplex PCR; TCRdb's copy keeps in-frame clones and lacks some. In the table there are about 80,000 clones, 60% to 80% of which are singletons. Sample: PBMCs. This chain joins TRBV29-1 and TRBJ2-7; possibly TRBD1 for D (6 bases). This TCR came from a middle-aged woman in good health and CMV-seronegative. Written as DNA, the CDR3 is TGCAGCGTTGGCAGGGGCAGACCAACCTCGTACGAGCAGTACTTC. Protein sequence: CSVGRGRPTSYEQYF.